These 10 T cell receptor beta chains came from one sample sequenced in a study of blood T cell repertoires in COVID-19. Clones were sequenced by immunoSEQ multiplex PCR, and TCRdb holds only the in-frame ones, with some missing. The sample consists of more than 300,000 clones, 90% of them appearing once. Sequenced material: peripheral blood. These receptors were obtained from a woman aged 40 to 50 with COVID-19, enrolled during active disease.

This clone appeared a single time. J is TRBJ2-1 and V is TRBV6-5; weak D call: TRBD2 (5 bases). CDR3 length: 15 residues. CDR1 MNHEY and CDR2 SVGAGI come from the germline V gene. Trimming took 0 bases from V and 6 from J, leaving 12 bases between them. The CDR3 DNA follows: TGTGCCAGCAGTTACTCGAGCGGCACGGGCAATGAGCAGTTCTTC. It specifies CASSYSSGTGNEQFF.

This chain links TRBV5-1 with TRBJ1-2; TRBD1 aligns across 7 bases. V was clipped by 0 bases and J by 3 bases; unmatched bases: 5. The germline V gene encodes CDR1 SGHRS and CDR2 YFSETQ. This CDR3 is 15 amino acids long. The CDR3 loop is CASSLAGGGDYGYTF. In nucleotides, the CDR3 is TGCGCCAGCAGCTTGGCTGGAGGGGGCGACTATGGCTACACCTTC.

V is TRBV6-6 and J is TRBJ1-5; 8 nucleotides match TRBD1. Germline CDR1 reads MNHNY; CDR2 reads SVGAGI (reference sequence). Trimming took 6 bases from V and 0 from J; bases not matched to a gene: 4. The CDR3 is 15 amino acids. CDR3 sequence: CASSRTGHSNQPQHF. As DNA, the CDR3 is TGTGCCAGCAGCAGGACAGGGCATAGCAATCAGCCCCAGCATTTT.

The CDR3 bases are TGCGCCAGCAGCCAGCCCGGAGGGATCTATGGCTACACCTTC. Translated: CASSQPGGIYGYTF. The chain has TRBV4-1 and TRBJ1-2; D unclear. Trimming stripped 3 bases from V and 4 bases from J, with 12 bases between. The length of the CDR3 is 14 residues. Germline V gene sequence: CDR1 MGHRA, CDR2 YSYEKL.

The J gene is TRBJ1-4, the V gene TRBV6-5; tentatively, D is TRBD1 (6 bases). The CDR3 is 15 amino acids. Per the germline V gene, CDR1 is MNHEY and CDR2 is SVGAGI. Deletions cut 5 bases from V and 7 bases from J, with 17 bases between. The CDR3 reads CASSTHFRGGEKLFF. Here the CDR3 DNA reads TGTGCCAGCAGTACTCATTTCAGGGGTGGTGAAAAACTGTTTTTT.

V and J are TRBV7-9 and TRBJ1-1, with 8 bases aligning to TRBD1. This CDR3 is 15 amino acids long. The V segment lost 0 bases and the J segment 0 bases; nucleotides outside the gene matches: 0. The V gene's germline CDR1 is SEHNR and CDR2 FQNEAQ (reference sequence). The CDR3 spells CASSLATGVNTEAFF. Here the CDR3 DNA reads TGTGCCAGCAGCTTAGCGACAGGGGTGAACACTGAAGCTTTCTTT.

V gene TRBV19 combines with J gene TRBJ2-5; no firm D call. The CDR3 is 15 residues long. V was clipped by 3 bases and J by 5 bases, with 16 bases between them. Germline values: CDR1 LNHDA, CDR2 SQIVND (reference sequence). CDR3 in amino acids: CASSMVHALAETQYF. The CDR3 DNA follows: TGTGCCAGTAGTATGGTACACGCCTTAGCCGAGACCCAGTACTTC. The full variable domain, rest sourced from reference TRBV19 and TRBJ2-5, is DGGITQSPKYLFRKEGQNVTLSCEQNLNHDAMYWYRQDPGQGLRLIYYSQIVNDFQKGDIAEGYSVSREKKESFPLTVTSAQKNPTAFYLCASSMVHALAETQYFGPGTRLLVL.

The chain couples TRBV18 to TRBJ2-7; TRBD1 matches at 10 bases. The germline V gene encodes CDR1 KGHSH and CDR2 LQKENI. The CDR3 runs 14 residues. Trimming removed 6 bases from V and 5 bases from J; junction bases left unmatched: 7. The CDR3 here is CASSPGTGVNEQYF. For the CDR3, the DNA is TGTGCCAGCTCGCCCGGGACAGGGGTAAACGAGCAGTACTTC.

J is TRBJ1-2 and V is TRBV19; 9 bases line up with TRBD1. Trimming took 6 bases from V and 2 from J; bases not matched to a gene: 7. There are 15 residues in the CDR3. Germline V gene data show CDR1 as LNHDA and CDR2 as SQIVND (reference sequence). The CDR3 spells CASSGGQGLNYGYTF. In DNA, the CDR3 is TGTGCCAGTAGCGGGGGACAGGGCTTAAACTATGGCTACACCTTC.

This clone has just a few counts. V and J are TRBV11-3 and TRBJ2-2, with D possibly TRBD2 on 5 matching bases. This CDR3 region has 17 residues. V was trimmed by 0 bases and J by 2 bases, leaving 13 bases between them. From germline, CDR1 is SGHNT and CDR2 YENEEA. The CDR3 here is CASSLDLSSANTGELFF. The CDR3 DNA follows: TGTGCCAGCAGCTTAGATCTAAGTAGCGCAAACACCGGGGAGCTGTTTTTT.